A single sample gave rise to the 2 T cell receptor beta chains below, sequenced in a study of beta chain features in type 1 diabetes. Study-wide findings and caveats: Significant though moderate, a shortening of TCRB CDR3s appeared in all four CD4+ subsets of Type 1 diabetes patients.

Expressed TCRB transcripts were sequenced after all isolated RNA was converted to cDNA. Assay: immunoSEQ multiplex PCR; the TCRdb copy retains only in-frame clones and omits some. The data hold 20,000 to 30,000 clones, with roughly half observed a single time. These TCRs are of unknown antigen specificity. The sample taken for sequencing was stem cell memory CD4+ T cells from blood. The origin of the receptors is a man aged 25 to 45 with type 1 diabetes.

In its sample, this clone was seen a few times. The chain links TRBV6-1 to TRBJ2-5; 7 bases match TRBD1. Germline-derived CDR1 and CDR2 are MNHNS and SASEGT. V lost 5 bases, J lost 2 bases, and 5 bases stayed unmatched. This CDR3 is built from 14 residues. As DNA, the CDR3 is TGTGCCAGCAGTATCCGGGACAGACAAGAGACCCAGTACTTC. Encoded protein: CASSIRDRQETQYF.

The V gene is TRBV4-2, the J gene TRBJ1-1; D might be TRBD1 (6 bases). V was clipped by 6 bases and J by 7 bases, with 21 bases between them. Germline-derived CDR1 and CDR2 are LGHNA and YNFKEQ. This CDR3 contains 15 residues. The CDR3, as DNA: TGTGCCAGCAGACGAAGAGGACAGAGCGGAAGTGAAGCTTTCTTT. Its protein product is CASRRRGQSGSEAFF.